A selection of T cell receptor beta chains follows, all from one sample in a study of T-cell reconstitution after alpha-beta-depleted transplantation in children. TCRdb called the PCR reads again in MiXCR, with one record for every CDR3 protein. The table records about 110,000 distinct CDR3 sequences, around 10% of them present only once. The sequenced sample was PBMCs from the stem cell graft donor, obtained from the stem cell graft. The receptors derive from a human donor who donated a stem cell graft to a child with acute lymphoblastic leukemia. The CDR3 runs from the conserved cysteine through the conserved F or W. The order of the fields is J gene, V gene, D gene, clone size, CDR3 DNA, CDR3 protein. The D gene is left open where the match is weak. Clone size is stated in some rows and not others, as once, few, many or a class when expanded.

TRBJ1-2 TRBV12-3/TRBV12-4 - many TGTGCCAGCAGTCAAAGAGCTAACTATGGCTACACCTTC CASSQRANYGYTF
TRBJ2-2 TRBV5-1 TRBD1 - TGCGCCAGCAGCTTGAAGTCTCCTGGACAGGGGGCTAGCACCGGGGAGCTGTTTTTT CASSLKSPGQGASTGELFF
TRBJ1-1 TRBV10-3 - - TGTGCCACAGCAGGATCGAACACTGAAGCTTTCTTT CATAGSNTEAFF
TRBJ2-7 TRBV5-1 TRBD1 many TGCGCCAGCAGCTTCCCGGGACAGTCCTACGAGCAGTACTTC CASSFPGQSYEQYF
TRBJ2-1 TRBV7-8 - many TGTGCCAGCAGCTTAAGAACGGGGACATTAAACAATGAGCAGTTCTTC CASSLRTGTLNNEQFF
TRBJ2-3 TRBV7-3 - many TGTGCCAGCAGCTTAAGACGTCTGGACTCCAGCACAGATACGCAGTATTTT CASSLRRLDSSTDTQYF
TRBJ2-7 TRBV6-5 - many TGTGCCAGCAGTTCCCAGGGGCCTGGCTACGAGCAGTACTTC CASSSQGPGYEQYF
TRBJ2-2 TRBV27 TRBD2 many TGTGCCAGCAGTTTCCCGGGACTAGCGGGAGGGCCGGGGACCGGGGAGCTGTTTTTT CASSFPGLAGGPGTGELFF
TRBJ2-3 TRBV24-1 - many TGTGCCACCACCGACTTCCTCACAGATACGCAGTATTTT CATTDFLTDTQYF
TRBJ2-7 TRBV28 TRBD2 many TGTGCCAGCACATCGGGACTAGCGGGACCTAGACTTGGTTACGAGCAGTACTTC CASTSGLAGPRLGYEQYF
TRBJ1-2 TRBV4-3 TRBD1 many TGCGCCAGCAGCCAAGCGCAGGGGGCGCGTGGCTACACCTTC CASSQAQGARGYTF
TRBJ2-5 TRBV6-1 TRBD1 - TGTGCCACCTCTAAGACAGGGCAGGAAGAGACCCAGTACTTC CATSKTGQEETQYF
TRBJ1-5 TRBV5-5 - many TGTGCCAGCAGATTATCCGAGGGTTTTAGCAATCAGCCCCAGCATTTT CASRLSEGFSNQPQHF
TRBJ1-2 TRBV6-6 TRBD1 many TGTGCCAGCAGTTTAGGGACAGGGAATGGCTACACCTTC CASSLGTGNGYTF
TRBJ1-1 TRBV11-2 - - TGTGCCAGCAGCTTAGTGCCCGGGACCACTAACACTGAAGCTTTCTTT CASSLVPGTTNTEAFF
TRBJ2-1 TRBV6-1 TRBD2 many TGTGCCAGCAGTAAAAGCGGGGGGGAGTACAATGAGCAGTTCTTC CASSKSGGEYNEQFF
TRBJ1-6 TRBV7-9 TRBD1 many TGTGCCAGCAGCCCAACAGGGGGCTATAATTCACCCCTCCACTTT CASSPTGGYNSPLHF
TRBJ1-1 TRBV12-3/TRBV12-4 - many TGTGCCAGCAGCGGACGAGGCCCTTTGAACACTGAAGCTTTCTTT CASSGRGPLNTEAFF
TRBJ2-2 TRBV6-5 TRBD1 many TGTGCCAGTGGGACAGAAAACACCGGGGAGCTGTTTTTT CASGTENTGELFF
TRBJ2-1 TRBV7-9 TRBD1 many TGTGCCACCCGGGACAGGGGGTACAATGAGCAGTTCTTC CATRDRGYNEQFF
TRBJ2-7 TRBV10-2 - many TGCGCCAGCACCGGAAGCCCCCCTTACGAGCAGTACTTC CASTGSPPYEQYF
TRBJ2-7 TRBV12-3/TRBV12-4 - many TGTGCCAGCAGTTTAGAGCCTGGAGGCAGGGGTCTGTACGAGCAGTACTTC CASSLEPGGRGLYEQYF
TRBJ2-7 TRBV7-8 - - TGTGCCAGCAGCTTAAGCTACGACGAGCAGTACTTC CASSLSYDEQYF
TRBJ1-6 TRBV6-5 TRBD1 many TGTGCCAGCAGTTACTCGACACAGGGGGCTTCACCCCTCCACTTT CASSYSTQGASPLHF
TRBJ2-5 TRBV5-1 - many TGCGCCAGCCGACGACAGGGCCAGGGGGGAGAGACCCAGTACTTC CASRRQGQGGETQYF
TRBJ2-7 TRBV3-1 - many TGTGCCAGCAGGGGGGGATCCGGGGGCCTGTCCTACGAGCAGTACTTC CASRGGSGGLSYEQYF
TRBJ2-7 TRBV12-5 TRBD1 many TGTGCTAGTGGTTTGGGGGGACCGGGACAGGGCTACGAGCAGTACTTC CASGLGGPGQGYEQYF
TRBJ2-2 TRBV18 TRBD2 many TGTGCCAGCTCACGGAGGGAACCGGGACTAGCGATGGTCGGGGAGCTGTTTTTT CASSRREPGLAMVGELFF
TRBJ2-3 TRBV25-1 TRBD2 many TGTGCCAGCAGCCCGAGGATTAGCGGGACCACAGATACGCAGTATTTT CASSPRISGTTDTQYF
TRBJ2-2 TRBV6-2/TRBV6-3 - many TGTGCCAGCAGTTACTCAGGGGACACCGGGGAGCTGTTTTTT CASSYSGDTGELFF
TRBJ1-5 TRBV19 - few TGTGCCAGTAGTATAACGTGGGATCAGCCCCAGCATTTT CASSITWDQPQHF
TRBJ2-3 TRBV30 - - TGTGCCTGGAGTACGGATACGCAGTATTTT CAWSTDTQYF
TRBJ2-5 TRBV12-3/TRBV12-4 TRBD1 many TGTGCCAGCAGTGGACGGGACAGGAGGGGGACCCAGTACTTC CASSGRDRRGTQYF
TRBJ1-1 TRBV12-3/TRBV12-4 - many TGTGCCAGCAGTTTCGGGGTACAGAATGAAGCTTTCTTT CASSFGVQNEAFF
TRBJ2-3 TRBV15 TRBD2 many TGTGCCACCAGCAGAGGGGCACCGGGAACTAGCGGGGATACGCAGTATTTT CATSRGAPGTSGDTQYF
TRBJ2-7 TRBV20-1 TRBD2 many TGCAGTGCTAGTATCGCGGGGGGGCGGTTTGGGTTCGACGAGCAGTACTTC CSASIAGGRFGFDEQYF
TRBJ2-2 TRBV4-3 - many TGCGCCAGCAGCCACACCGGGACACCCGGAGGTGGCGGGGAGCTGTTTTTT CASSHTGTPGGGGELFF
TRBJ2-4 TRBV20-1 - many TGCAGTGCTAGAGATGGACACATTCAGTACTTC CSARDGHIQYF
TRBJ2-1 TRBV5-6 TRBD1 many TGTGCCAGCAGCTCGGGACAGACCTACAATGAGCAGTTCTTC CASSSGQTYNEQFF
TRBJ1-2 TRBV5-1 - many TGCGCCAGCAGCTCCCACTCGATCCAGGGCTACACCTTC CASSSHSIQGYTF
TRBJ2-7 TRBV20-1 - many TGCAGTGCCCGCCGGGCAGCAGGCTCCTACGAGCAGTACTTC CSARRAAGSYEQYF
TRBJ2-1 TRBV7-9 TRBD2 many TGTGCCAGCGGTGGGGCTAGCGGGATGTCCGAGCAGTTCTTC CASGGASGMSEQFF
TRBJ1-2 TRBV6-4 - many TGTGCCAGCAGTGACTCTGGCGTCTACACCTTC CASSDSGVYTF
TRBJ2-3 TRBV6-4 - - TGTGCCAGCAGTGTAAGAGCGTCGACAGATACGCAGTATTTT CASSVRASTDTQYF
TRBJ2-2 TRBV6-5 - many TGTGCCAGCAGTTACATAGGTGCGAACACCGGGGAGCTGTTTTTT CASSYIGANTGELFF
TRBJ1-2 TRBV6-5 - many TGTGCCAGCAGAAACCCCTTACGGACAGATGTCTATGGCTACACCTTC CASRNPLRTDVYGYTF
TRBJ2-2 TRBV6-4 TRBD2 many TGTGCCAGCAGTGACTCGACTAGCGGGAGCACCGGGGAGCTGTTTTTT CASSDSTSGSTGELFF
TRBJ1-4 TRBV9 TRBD1 many TGTGCCAGCAGCCCCGGGACAGGGACCAATGAAAAACTGTTTTTT CASSPGTGTNEKLFF
TRBJ2-3 TRBV6-5 TRBD2 many TGTGCCAGCAGACTAGCGGGGGGGACAAGCACAGATACGCAGTATTTT CASRLAGGTSTDTQYF
TRBJ1-6 TRBV5-1 TRBD1 many TGCGCCAGCACCGGGACCGGGACAGGGGATTCACCCCTCCACTTT CASTGTGTGDSPLHF
TRBJ2-5 TRBV5-1 TRBD1 many TGCGCCAGCAGCCGACAGGGGAATCAAGAGACCCAGTACTTC CASSRQGNQETQYF
TRBJ2-1 TRBV13 TRBD2 many TGTGCCAGCAGCCGCCCCCTAGCGGGAGATATCAATGAGCAGTTCTTC CASSRPLAGDINEQFF
TRBJ1-2 TRBV13 TRBD1 many TGTGCCAGCAGTTATATTACAGGGGACACCTATGGCTACACCTTC CASSYITGDTYGYTF
TRBJ2-5 TRBV5-4 - - TGTGCCAGCAGCTCGAGGGCGGATCAAGAGACCCAGTACTTC CASSSRADQETQYF
TRBJ1-2 TRBV12-3/TRBV12-4 - many TGTGCCAGCAGTTTAAACGCCAGGGGCGTGGATGGCTACACCTTC CASSLNARGVDGYTF
TRBJ2-1 TRBV6-1 TRBD2 few TGTGCCAGCACCTATGTCGTAGCGGGAGGGTGGGGTGAGCAGTTCTTC CASTYVVAGGWGEQFF
TRBJ2-7 TRBV25-1 - many TGTGCCAGCAGTGATTTGGGGAGTGCCTACGAGCAGTACTTC CASSDLGSAYEQYF